The 2 T cell receptor beta chains below all came from one sample that was sequenced in a study of identical twins (dated by TCRdb to the mid-2010s). The library was generated by 5' RACE. Sequencing was performed on an Illumina HiSeq 2000. TCRdb passed the public sequencing reads through fastp at Q25 and MiXCR, retaining productive beta sequences. Rows merge per CDR3 protein into single entries with the most common DNA and genes. Present in this sample are about 1.7 million distinct CDR3 sequences, around a third of which were seen just once. The biggest ten clones account for over 0.25% of the sample. The sample comprised cord blood. Every receptor here comes from a newborn girl in good health.

The genes are TRBV20-1 and TRBJ2-1; 9 positions match TRBD1. The CDR3 is 13 amino acids. CDR1 is DFQATT, CDR2 SNEGSKA, per germline (reference sequence). In DNA form, the CDR3 reads TGCAGATTGGACAGGGGCCCTTACAATGAGCAGTTCTTC. Translating it yields CRLDRGPYNEQFF.

This chain joins TRBV6-5 and TRBJ1-1, with TRBD1 as a possible D gene (6 bases). V shed 7 bases and J shed 6 bases, with 15 bases lying between them. This CDR3 spans 13 amino acids. The germline V gene encodes CDR1 MNHEY and CDR2 SVGAGI. CDR3: CASTVGGRAEAFF. CDR3 coding DNA: TGTGCCAGCACGGTGGGGGGCAGAGCTGAAGCTTTCTTT.